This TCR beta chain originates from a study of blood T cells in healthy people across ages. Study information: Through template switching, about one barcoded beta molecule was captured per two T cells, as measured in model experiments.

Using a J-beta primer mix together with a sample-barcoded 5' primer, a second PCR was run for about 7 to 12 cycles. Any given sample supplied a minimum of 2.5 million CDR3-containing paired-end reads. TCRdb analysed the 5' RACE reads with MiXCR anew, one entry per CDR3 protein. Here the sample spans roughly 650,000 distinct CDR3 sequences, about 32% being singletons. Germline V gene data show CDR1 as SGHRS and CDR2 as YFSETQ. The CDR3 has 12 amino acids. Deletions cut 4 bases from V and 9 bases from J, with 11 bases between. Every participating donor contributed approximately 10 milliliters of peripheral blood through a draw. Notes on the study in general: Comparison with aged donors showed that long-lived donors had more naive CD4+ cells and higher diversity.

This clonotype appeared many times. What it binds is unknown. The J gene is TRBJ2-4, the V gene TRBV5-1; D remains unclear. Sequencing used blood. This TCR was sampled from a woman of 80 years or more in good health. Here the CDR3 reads CASSEAGGIQYF. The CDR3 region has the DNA TGCGCCAGCAGCGAGGCCGGCGGCATTCAGTACTTC.